Shown below are 16 T cell receptor beta chains from a single sample sequenced in a study of T cell responses to AZD1222 COVID-19 vaccine. Assay: immunoSEQ multiplex PCR; the TCRdb copy retains only in-frame clones and omits some. The sample yields roughly 100,000 clones, more than 70% seen once. This material consisted of peripheral blood, taken on day 0 of AZD1222 vaccination. These receptors originate from an adult in good health.

This clone was seen only once. This rearrangement joins TRBV2 to TRBJ1-1; D is possibly TRBD1 (6 bases). V dropped 2 bases and J dropped 1 base, with 8 bases sitting between them. The CDR3 consists of 14 residues. Per the germline V gene, CDR1 is SNHLY and CDR2 is FYNNEI. CDR3 amino acids: CASSELGQNTEAFF. The CDR3 region has the DNA TGTGCCAGCAGTGAATTGGGACAGAACACTGAAGCTTTCTTT.

The rearrangement links TRBV5-1 to TRBJ2-1; D not resolved. The CDR3 is 11 residues long. Trimming took off 0 bases at V and 6 bases at J, with 1 base between the two ends. Germline loops: CDR1 SGHRS, CDR2 YFSETQ. The CDR3 is CASSLANEQFF. The CDR3 DNA is TGCGCCAGCAGCTTGGCCAATGAGCAGTTCTTC.

The V gene is TRBV9, the J gene TRBJ2-2; D perhaps matches TRBD1 (6 bases). The CDR3 spans 16 residues. The ends were cut back, 0 bases at V and 1 base at J, with 10 bases in the middle. The germline V gene encodes CDR1 SGDLS and CDR2 YYNGEE. The CDR3 sequence is CASSVVPTGNTGELFF. For the CDR3, the DNA is TGTGCCAGCAGCGTAGTTCCGACAGGGAACACCGGGGAGCTGTTTTTT.

The chain carries TRBV7-8 and TRBJ1-2; no clear D. V dropped 2 bases and J dropped 8 bases, with 12 bases sitting between them. Germline CDR1 is SGHVS and CDR2 is FQNEAQ. The CDR3 has 13 residues. CDR3 bases: TGTGCCAGCAGCTTAATAAGGGCCAACGGCTACACCTTC. It specifies CASSLIRANGYTF. Together with reference TRBV7-8 and TRBJ1-2, the CDR3 gives the full variable domain: GAGVSQSPRYKVAKRGQDVALRCDPISGHVSLFWYQQALGQGPEFLTYFQNEAQLDKSGLPSDRFFAERPEGSVSTLKIQRTQQEDSAVYLCASSLIRANGYTFGSGTRLTVV.

This CDR3 reads CASSLVYGTYEQYF. In nucleotides, the CDR3 is TGTGCCAGCAGCTTAGTCTATGGGACCTACGAGCAGTACTTC. The gene calls are TRBV7-2 and TRBJ2-7; D remains unclear. The CDR3 has 14 residues. Germline assignment: CDR1 SGHTA and CDR2 FQGNSA. Trimming pared 1 base from V and 2 bases from J, leaving 9 bases between.

The CDR3 DNA reads TGTGCCAGCGTGAGGGGGAACACCGGGGAGCTGTTTTTT. It is translated as CASVRGNTGELFF. The chain is built from TRBV7-9 and TRBJ2-2; the D call may be TRBD1 or TRBD2 (5 bases each). The V gene's germline CDR1 is SEHNR and CDR2 FQNEAQ (reference sequence). The length of the CDR3 is 13 residues. The V end lost 8 bases, the J end lost 1 base, and 8 bases lay between the germline ends.

This chain uses TRBV11-2 with TRBJ2-7; 7 bases map to TRBD1. The CDR3 is made up of 14 amino acids. Germline CDR1 is SGHAT and CDR2 is FQNNGV. V lost 5 bases and J lost 1; bases outside the gene matches: 5. The chain's CDR3 is CASSPPGQSYEQYF. In DNA form, the CDR3 reads TGTGCCAGCAGCCCCCCGGGACAGTCCTACGAGCAGTACTTC.

J is TRBJ2-2 and V is TRBV5-1, with a possible D match to TRBD2 (5 bases). Per germline, CDR1 SGHRS and CDR2 YFSETQ. This CDR3 contains 16 residues. V was shortened by 8 bases and J by 0 bases, with 17 bases between the two germline ends. The CDR3 DNA reads TGCGCCAGTCAAAGAGTCAGCGGACCGAACACCGGGGAGCTGTTTTTT. As protein: CASQRVSGPNTGELFF.

The CDR3 coding sequence is TGTGCCAGCAGCTGGTCCCGGGACAGGTTCGGGGCCAACGTCCTGACTTTC. It codes for CASSWSRDRFGANVLTF. The rearrangement joins TRBV5-6 to TRBJ2-6, with TRBD1 matching 8 bases. Germline trimming cut 3 bases from V and 4 bases from J; bases unmatched to any gene: 9. Germline V CDR1 and CDR2: SGHDT, YYEEEE. This CDR3 region has 17 residues.

The CDR3 protein is CASSYGTDNSPLHF. The DNA for the CDR3 is TGTGCCAGCAGTTACGGGACGGATAATTCACCCCTCCACTTT. This chain joins TRBV27 and TRBJ1-6; possibly TRBD1 for D (5 bases). The V gene lost 4 bases and the J gene lost 5 bases, with 9 bases spanning the gap. The CDR3 is 14 residues long. Germline V gene lookup returns CDR1 MNHEY and CDR2 SMNVEV (reference sequence).

This chain uses TRBV3-1 (or the pseudogene TRBV3-2) with TRBJ2-1; 12 bases line up with TRBD2. The ends lost 4 bases at V and 8 bases at J; junction bases unmatched: 9. The CDR3 has 16 residues. Per germline, CDR1 LGHDT and CDR2 YNNKEL (reference sequence). For the CDR3, the DNA is TGTGCCAGCAGCCCAAGACTAGCGGGAGTAGGGGATGAGCAGTTCTTC. Its protein product is CASSPRLAGVGDEQFF.

The J gene is TRBJ1-1, the V gene TRBV12-3 or TRBV12-4; D is possibly TRBD1 (6 bases). This CDR3 is built from 13 residues. Trimming stripped 6 bases from V and 5 bases from J, with 13 bases between. The CDR3 DNA sequence: TGTGCCAGCAGCCCCACAGGGAGGACTGAAGCTTTCTTT. Translation: CASSPTGRTEAFF.

V usage is TRBV10-3 and J usage is TRBJ2-2, with D hard to call. Trimming took 10 bases from V and 1 from J, leaving 7 bases between them. Per germline, CDR1 ENHRY and CDR2 SYGVKD. There are 12 residues in the CDR3. The CDR3 coding sequence is TGTGCCACCACCGTGAACACCGGGGAGCTGTTTTTT. It codes for CATTVNTGELFF.

This clone has more than one count but fewer than ten. The V call is TRBV7-9, the J call TRBJ2-1; the match to TRBD1 covers 8 bases. This CDR3 region has 15 residues. CDR1 and CDR2 from the germline V gene are SEHNR and FQNEAQ (reference sequence). J lost 4 bases, V lost 5 bases, and 7 bases had no gene match. The CDR3 sequence: CASSPDRGSYNEQFF. CDR3 DNA sequence: TGTGCCAGCAGCCCTGACAGGGGAAGTTACAATGAGCAGTTCTTC.

This rearrangement joins TRBV6-5 to TRBJ1-2, with D perhaps matching TRBD1 (5 bases). The germline V and J ends were trimmed by 6 bases and 6 bases, with 14 bases remaining between them. The germline V gene encodes CDR1 MNHEY and CDR2 SVGAGI. This CDR3 comprises 13 residues. CDR3 sequence reads: CASRNGGRHGYTF. The DNA for the CDR3 is TGTGCCAGCAGGAACGGGGGACGGCATGGCTACACCTTC.

V is TRBV6-1 and J is TRBJ1-2; 9 bases agree with TRBD1. Germline V CDR1 and CDR2: MNHNS, SASEGT. V was pared by 1 base and J by 7 bases, with 10 bases of the junction left unmatched. The CDR3 totals 16 residues. The CDR3 bases are TGTGCCAGCAGTGAAGAATGGGGGACAGGGCCCTTTGGCTACACCTTC. Protein product: CASSEEWGTGPFGYTF.